Shown below are 32 T cell receptor beta chains from a single sample sequenced in a study of cytomegalovirus exposure and HLA in healthy donors. Primers for the PCR totalled 60 Vbeta and 13 Jbeta. Method: immunoSEQ multiplex PCR; TCRdb's copy keeps in-frame clones and lacks some. In the table there are 160,000 or so clones, approximately 82% of which are singletons. The material sequenced was PBMCs. The receptors originated from a male donor in good health and CMV-seronegative.

V gene TRBV5-1 combines with J gene TRBJ2-7; the D gene is possibly TRBD1 (5 bases). Germline-derived CDR1 and CDR2 are SGHRS and YFSETQ. V was clipped by 0 bases and J by 5 bases, with 12 bases between them. The CDR3 length is 14 residues. DNA of the CDR3: TGCGCCAGCAGCTTGGCAGCAGGGATCGACGAGCAGTACTTC. It codes for CASSLAAGIDEQYF.

Turning to this clone: The sample carries other DNA sequences with the same CDR3. This chain joins TRBV7-3 and TRBJ2-3, with 12 bases that match TRBD2. The CDR3 spans 16 residues. V was pared by 2 bases and J by 2 bases, with 2 bases of the junction left unmatched. The V gene's germline CDR1 is SGHTA and CDR2 FQGTGA. CDR3 sequence reads: CASSLLAGGTTDTQYF. The CDR3 region has the DNA TGTGCCAGCAGCTTACTAGCGGGAGGGACCACAGATACGCAGTATTTT.

This clone is a singleton in its sample. The chain is built from TRBV11-2 and TRBJ2-5; TRBD2 aligns across 8 bases. With V trimmed by 4 bases and J by 4 bases, 14 bases remained unmatched. The CDR3 sequence is 17 residues long. Germline V gene data show CDR1 as SGHAT and CDR2 as FQNNGV. CDR3 loop: CASSYGDRAGVGETQYF. The CDR3 coding sequence is TGTGCCAGCAGCTACGGGGATAGAGCGGGAGTGGGAGAGACCCAGTACTTC.

V and J are TRBV2 and TRBJ2-1, with TRBD2 identical over 10 bases. V lost 3 bases and J lost 7; bases outside the gene matches: 9. CDR3 length: 16 residues. Germline V gene data show CDR1 as SNHLY and CDR2 as FYNNEI. In DNA, the CDR3 is TGTGCCAGCAGTGATCCCCTAGCGGGAGTAGGAAATGAGCAGTTCTTC. It translates to CASSDPLAGVGNEQFF.

The chain employs TRBV28 and TRBJ2-7, with 9 bases aligning to TRBD1. The CDR3 sequence is 16 residues long. Germline trimming cut 4 bases from V and 1 base from J; bases unmatched to any gene: 8. The germline V gene has CDR1 MDHEN and CDR2 SYDVKM. CDR3 nucleotide sequence: TGTGCCAGCAGTTACCTGACAGGGGGTTCGTCCTACGAGCAGTACTTC. This codes for CASSYLTGGSSYEQYF.

CDR3 in DNA: TGTGCCAGCAGCCAAGAGGAGGGAGCTGAAGCTTTCTTT. Protein: CASSQEEGAEAFF. J is TRBJ1-1 and V is TRBV4-2; D gene unclear. The CDR3 runs 13 residues. Trimming took off 0 bases at V and 6 bases at J, with 8 bases between the two ends. Germline V gene sequence: CDR1 LGHNA, CDR2 YNFKEQ.

The V and J genes are TRBV11-2 and TRBJ2-5; TRBD2 matches 9 bases. The CDR3 is 16 residues long. Germline V CDR1 and CDR2: SGHAT, FQNNGV. Unmatched junction bases numbered 2, after V lost 0 bases and J lost 0 bases. CDR3 bases: TGTGCCAGCAGCTTAGACCCTAGCGGGAACCAAGAGACCCAGTACTTC. Residues: CASSLDPSGNQETQYF.

This clone was detected once. The chain employs TRBV5-8 and TRBJ1-1; TRBD1 aligns across 8 bases. CDR1 and CDR2 from the germline V gene are SGHTS and YDEGEE. Trimming removed 4 bases from V and 7 bases from J; junction bases left unmatched: 12. The length of the CDR3 is 15 residues. In DNA form, the CDR3 reads TGTGCCAGCAGCCGCGGGACAGGAATACAAGTTGAAGCTTTCTTT. Protein sequence: CASSRGTGIQVEAFF.

CDR3 in amino acids: CASSLGQRTYEQYF. The CDR3 coding sequence is TGTGCCAGCAGCTTGGGACAGCGGACCTACGAGCAGTACTTC. The chain couples TRBV7-9 to TRBJ2-7; 7 nucleotides match TRBD1. CDR1 and CDR2 (germline): SEHNR, FQNEAQ (reference sequence). V was pared by 3 bases and J by 2 bases, with 4 bases of the junction left unmatched. The CDR3 is 14 amino acids. Together with reference TRBV7-9 and TRBJ2-7, the CDR3 gives the full variable domain: DTGVSQNPRHKITKRGQNVTFRCDPISEHNRLYWYRQTLGQGPEFLTYFQNEAQLEKSRLLSDRFSAERPKGSFSTLEIQRTEQGDSAMYLCASSLGQRTYEQYFGPGTRLTVT.

This chain joins TRBV7-2 and TRBJ2-3; TRBD2 matches 11 bases. After removal of 1 base from V and 4 bases from J, the junction contained 7 bases not matched to a gene. Per the germline V gene, CDR1 is SGHTA and CDR2 is FQGNSA. CDR3 size: 17 residues. The CDR3 reads CASSLVASGGRADTQYF. The CDR3 DNA sequence: TGTGCCAGCAGCTTAGTGGCTAGCGGGGGGAGGGCAGATACGCAGTATTTT.

This chain joins TRBV7-9 and TRBJ1-2; maybe TRBD1 (6 bases). This CDR3 spans 13 amino acids. Germline values: CDR1 SEHNR, CDR2 FQNEAQ (reference sequence). The V gene lost 5 bases and the J gene lost 7 bases, with 14 bases spanning the gap. The CDR3 DNA reads TGTGCCAGCAGCCCAGGGGTACAGCTTGGCTACACCTTC. As protein: CASSPGVQLGYTF.

This clone was observed once. CDR3: CASTPLYSNQPQHF. The CDR3 DNA reads TGTGCCAGTACCCCCTTATATAGCAATCAGCCCCAGCATTTT. V gene TRBV19 combines with J gene TRBJ1-5; no reliable D call. V dropped 7 bases and J dropped 0 bases, with 10 bases sitting between them. Germline V gives CDR1 LNHDA, CDR2 SQIVND (reference sequence). The CDR3 has 14 residues.

The V and J genes are TRBV28 and TRBJ2-7; 7 bases match TRBD2. Germline lookup yields CDR1 MDHEN and CDR2 SYDVKM. There are 14 residues in the CDR3. The trim removed 8 bases at V and 3 bases at J, leaving 10 bases unmatched. The CDR3 loop reads CASARGGRIYEQYF. In DNA, the CDR3 is TGTGCCAGCGCGAGGGGCGGGAGAATCTACGAGCAGTACTTC.

The rearrangement joins TRBV5-1 to TRBJ1-5; TRBD1 matches at 7 bases. The length of the CDR3 is 14 residues. Germline trimming cut 4 bases from V and 2 bases from J; bases unmatched to any gene: 3. Germline CDR1 reads SGHRS; CDR2 reads YFSETQ. The CDR3 bases are TGCGCCAGCAGCCCTGGGACAGGCAATCAGCCCCAGCATTTT. Translating gives CASSPGTGNQPQHF.

The chain uses TRBV5-5 and TRBJ1-4, with D perhaps matching TRBD1 (5 bases). The CDR3 is made up of 14 amino acids. Germline CDR1 and CDR2: SGHKS and YYEKEE (reference sequence). Trimming left V 5 bases short and J 0 bases short, with 8 bases between. In nucleotides, the CDR3 is TGTGCCAGCAGTACAGGTGCAACTAATGAAAAACTGTTTTTT. This sequence encodes CASSTGATNEKLFF.

This chain uses TRBV7-3 with TRBJ2-1; possibly TRBD1 for D (6 bases). The V end was cut by 1 base, the J end by 8 bases, with 12 bases between. Per germline, CDR1 SGHTA and CDR2 FQGTGA. The CDR3 runs 14 residues. CDR3 sequence: CASSLRQGWDEQFF. DNA for the CDR3: TGTGCCAGCAGCTTAAGGCAGGGGTGGGATGAGCAGTTCTTC.

This clone was counted only a few times. The chain links TRBV7-9 to TRBJ2-6; D call uncertain. Germline V gene data show CDR1 as SEHNR and CDR2 as FQNEAQ (reference sequence). Trimming removed 6 bases from V and 6 bases from J, with 12 bases in between. The CDR3 extends over 14 amino acids. CDR3 bases: TGTGCCAGCAGGGCGGCGGAAGCGGCCAACGTCCTGACTTTC. Protein product: CASRAAEAANVLTF. Using reference TRBV7-9 and TRBJ2-6 for the parts outside the CDR3, the full variable domain is DTGVSQNPRHKITKRGQNVTFRCDPISEHNRLYWYRQTLGQGPEFLTYFQNEAQLEKSRLLSDRFSAERPKGSFSTLEIQRTEQGDSAMYLCASRAAEAANVLTFGAGSRLTVL.

The V gene is TRBV7-2, the J gene TRBJ2-5; D is perhaps TRBD1 (6 bases). Deletions cut 5 bases from V and 7 bases from J, with 11 bases between. CDR1 and CDR2 from the germline V gene are SGHTA and FQGNSA. The CDR3 runs to 12 residues. As DNA, the CDR3 is TGTGCCAGCAGCGACAGGCCCCCGACCCAGTACTTC. Residues: CASSDRPPTQYF.

Only one count was recorded for this clone. The V call is TRBV9, the J call TRBJ1-2; D may be TRBD1 (5 bases). Trimming cost V 0 bases and J 6 bases, with 9 bases left between them. The length of the CDR3 is 13 residues. CDR1 SGDLS and CDR2 YYNGEE come from the germline V gene. The CDR3 loop reads CASSVGRGNGYTF. The CDR3 nucleotides are TGTGCCAGCAGCGTAGGTAGGGGAAATGGCTACACCTTC.

This sequence joins TRBV7-2 and TRBJ2-3, with TRBD1 identical over 9 bases. V lost 5 bases, J lost 1 base, and 4 bases stayed unmatched. CDR3 length: 15 residues. Germline lookup yields CDR1 SGHTA and CDR2 FQGNSA. CDR3 region: CASSQGQGGTDTQYF. CDR3 in DNA: TGTGCCAGCAGCCAGGGACAGGGTGGCACAGATACGCAGTATTTT.

This sequence joins TRBV7-2 and TRBJ2-6; D is possibly TRBD1 (5 bases). V lost 1 base, J lost 2 bases, and 18 bases lay in between. This CDR3 region has 19 residues. CDR1 and CDR2 (germline): SGHTA, FQGNSA. Here the CDR3 DNA reads TGTGCCAGCAGCTTAGGGCGCCAGGGATCTGGTGCTGGGGCCAACGTCCTGACTTTC. Protein: CASSLGRQGSGAGANVLTF.

V gene TRBV6-5 combines with J gene TRBJ1-2, with a weak D call TRBD1 (5 bases). The CDR3 extends over 11 amino acids. The V gene lost 8 bases and the J gene lost 6 bases, with 10 bases spanning the gap. The germline V gene encodes CDR1 MNHEY and CDR2 SVGAGI. The DNA of the CDR3 is TGTGCCAGCGGTGGGGGGAATGGCTACACCTTC. Translating it yields CASGGGNGYTF.

This clone was observed a handful of times. J is TRBJ2-7 and V is TRBV4-3, with TRBD2 matching 10 bases. The germline V gene encodes CDR1 LGHNA and CDR2 YSLEER. The CDR3 extends over 16 amino acids. J lost 3 bases, V lost 0 bases, and 5 bases had no gene match. The CDR3 DNA sequence: TGCGCCAGCAGCCAAGAATCAAGCGGGGGGGACTACGAGCAGTACTTC. It encodes CASSQESSGGDYEQYF.

The chain's CDR3 is CASSFGLAGSSEQFF. In DNA, the CDR3 is TGTGCCAGCAGCTTCGGACTAGCGGGGTCCAGTGAGCAGTTCTTC. The chain carries TRBV7-3 and TRBJ2-1; TRBD2 agrees at 12 bases. The V gene's germline CDR1 is SGHTA and CDR2 FQGTGA. This CDR3 is built from 15 residues. V lost 3 bases, J lost 9 bases, and 6 bases stayed unmatched.

The chain recombines TRBV5-6 with TRBJ2-7; tentatively, D is TRBD1 (6 bases). The V gene lost 5 bases and the J gene lost 4 bases, with 10 bases spanning the gap. This CDR3 spans 12 amino acids. Germline loops: CDR1 SGHDT, CDR2 YYEEEE. The CDR3 sequence is CASRKDRYEQYF. CDR3 in DNA: TGTGCCAGCAGAAAGGACAGATACGAGCAGTACTTC. Full variable domain (rest looked up from reference TRBV5-6 and TRBJ2-7): DAGVTQSPTHLIKTRGQQVTLRCSPKSGHDTVSWYQQALGQGPQFIFQYYEEEERQRGNFPDRFSGHQFPNYSSELNVNALLLGDSALYLCASRKDRYEQYFGPGTRLTVT.

The rearrangement links TRBV7-2 to TRBJ1-2; D call uncertain. The V end was cut by 1 base, the J end by 5 bases, with 8 bases between. The CDR3 loop spans 13 amino acids. Germline V gene sequence: CDR1 SGHTA, CDR2 FQGNSA. The CDR3 protein is CASSLGELYGYTF. CDR3 in DNA: TGTGCCAGCAGCTTAGGAGAGCTTTATGGCTACACCTTC.

The chain couples TRBV11-2 to TRBJ2-5; 13 nucleotides align to TRBD2. J was trimmed by 5 bases and V by 4 bases; bases with no gene match: 4. The CDR3 has 15 residues. CDR1 is SGHAT and CDR2 is FQNNGV in the germline V gene. The CDR3 nucleotides read TGTGCCAGCAGCTGGGGGACTAGCGGGAAGGAGACCCAGTACTTC. This gives the protein CASSWGTSGKETQYF.

The chain recombines TRBV29-1 with TRBJ1-3; D gene ambiguous. V was shortened by 1 base and J by 0 bases, with 13 bases between the two germline ends. CDR1 is SQVTM and CDR2 is ANQGSEA in the germline V gene. The CDR3 consists of 16 residues. This CDR3 is CSVEVRPGSSGNTIYF. The CDR3, as DNA: TGCAGCGTTGAAGTTAGGCCGGGATCCTCTGGAAACACCATATATTTT.

The chain carries TRBV19 and TRBJ2-1; 12 nucleotides agree with TRBD2. V shed 5 bases, J shed 6 bases, and the junction held 5 bases outside the gene matches. Germline values: CDR1 LNHDA, CDR2 SQIVND (reference sequence). The CDR3 consists of 15 residues. CDR3 loop: CASSATSGRRNEQFF. Here the CDR3 DNA reads TGTGCCAGTAGTGCTACTAGCGGGAGGCGCAATGAGCAGTTCTTC.

This chain uses TRBV7-2 with TRBJ1-2; no definite D call. Germline V gene lookup returns CDR1 SGHTA and CDR2 FQGNSA. Deletions cut 3 bases from V and 0 bases from J, with 14 bases between. The CDR3 covers 16 residues. Here the CDR3 DNA reads TGTGCCAGCAGCTTGGATCAGGCTAACTCTAACTATGGCTACACCTTC. This sequence encodes CASSLDQANSNYGYTF.

The rearrangement links TRBV7-6 to TRBJ2-1, with 7 bases lining up with TRBD1. The CDR3 runs to 14 residues. J gave up 13 bases and V 2 bases, and 11 bases lay outside the gene matches. Germline V gives CDR1 SGHVS, CDR2 FNYEAQ. CDR3 protein: CASSLFTGVIDQFF. The CDR3 DNA sequence: TGTGCCAGCAGCTTATTCACAGGGGTAATAGATCAGTTCTTC.

This clone was recorded only once. J is TRBJ1-4 and V is TRBV5-1; 8 positions agree with TRBD1. This CDR3 is 16 amino acids long. The V gene end was trimmed by 4 bases and the J gene end by 7 bases; junction bases not matched to a gene: 12. Germline lookup yields CDR1 SGHRS and CDR2 YFSETQ. CDR3 residues: CASSPGTGGYGEKLFF. The DNA of the CDR3 is TGCGCCAGCAGCCCTGGGACAGGAGGGTATGGTGAAAAACTGTTTTTT.